The T cell receptor (beta chain) described here comes from a study of T cells in localized non-small cell lung cancer. Profiling relied on immunoSEQ multiplex PCR, and the TCRdb table lists in-frame clones only, not all of them. The sample carries approximately 8,300 clones, 89% recorded once. Germline lookup yields CDR1 SNHLY and CDR2 FYNNEI. V was trimmed by 8 bases and J by 7 bases, leaving 11 bases between them. The CDR3 has 11 residues. The sequences come from peripheral blood, collected before any cancer treatment. This sequence was found in a female donor older than 55 with stage II squamous cell lung carcinoma. V usage is TRBV2 and J usage is TRBJ2-5; D ambiguous. The CDR3 coding sequence is TGTGCCAGCGAAGATCCTGTGACCCAGTACTTC. Its protein is CASEDPVTQYF.